This T cell receptor (beta chain) was obtained from a study of cytomegalovirus exposure and HLA in healthy donors. Overall study findings and caveats: In vitro data verified a few CMV-associated chains as specific for CMV antigens.

CDR1 SGDLS and CDR2 YYNGEE come from the germline V gene. V shed 4 bases and J shed 4 bases, with 8 bases lying between them. CDR3 length equals 12 residues. In regard to this clone: The target antigen is unknown.

PCR amplification relied on 60 Vbeta primers (plus 13 Jbeta primers). Method: immunoSEQ multiplex PCR; TCRdb's copy keeps in-frame clones and lacks some. The sample lists approximately 65,000 clones, around 62% seen once, with around 17% in the top ten. The receptor was isolated from a man aged 35-49 years in good health and CMV-seropositive. The gene calls are TRBV9 and TRBJ1-1, with no clear D. The sequenced material came from PBMCs. The CDR3 DNA is TGTGCCAGCAGCTTGGGCACCACTGAAGCTTTCTTT. This codes for CASSLGTTEAFF. Based on the CDR3 plus reference TRBV9 and TRBJ1-1, the full variable domain is DSGVTQTPKHLITATGQRVTLRCSPRSGDLSVYWYQQSLDQGLQFLIQYYNGEERAKGNILERFSAQQFPDLHSELNLSSLELGDSALYFCASSLGTTEAFFGQGTRLTVV.